The present entry profiles one T cell receptor beta chain with its context. What it binds is unknown. TCRdb ran MiXCR on the 5' RACE reads and lists one entry per CDR3 protein. The sample lists 550,000 or so distinct CDR3 sequences, 19% occurring once. The sample comes from a study of T cells after yellow fever vaccination. At the level of the study: The authors prepared low-cell-number fractions using SMART-Seq v4 Ultra Low Input.

Germline V lookup: CDR1 MNHEY, CDR2 SMNVEV (reference sequence). The CDR3 covers 13 residues. Trimming shortened V by 4 bases and J by 6 bases, and 10 bases separated the two germline ends. Overall study results and limits: Once the booster was given, most primary-vaccination clones reappeared, at approximately 97% for CD4 and approximately 88% for CD8. Abundant bulk-population clonotypes could contaminate the FACS-sorted repertoires.

The TCR comes from a man aged 30 to 39 who received the YFV17D yellow fever vaccine. This chain uses TRBV27 with TRBJ2-1; maybe TRBD2 (6 bases). Material: PBMCs, obtained 15 days after the yellow fever booster vaccination. CDR3 DNA sequence: TGTGCCAGCAGTTGGTCGGGGGTCAATGAGCAGTTCTTC. This translates into CASSWSGVNEQFF.